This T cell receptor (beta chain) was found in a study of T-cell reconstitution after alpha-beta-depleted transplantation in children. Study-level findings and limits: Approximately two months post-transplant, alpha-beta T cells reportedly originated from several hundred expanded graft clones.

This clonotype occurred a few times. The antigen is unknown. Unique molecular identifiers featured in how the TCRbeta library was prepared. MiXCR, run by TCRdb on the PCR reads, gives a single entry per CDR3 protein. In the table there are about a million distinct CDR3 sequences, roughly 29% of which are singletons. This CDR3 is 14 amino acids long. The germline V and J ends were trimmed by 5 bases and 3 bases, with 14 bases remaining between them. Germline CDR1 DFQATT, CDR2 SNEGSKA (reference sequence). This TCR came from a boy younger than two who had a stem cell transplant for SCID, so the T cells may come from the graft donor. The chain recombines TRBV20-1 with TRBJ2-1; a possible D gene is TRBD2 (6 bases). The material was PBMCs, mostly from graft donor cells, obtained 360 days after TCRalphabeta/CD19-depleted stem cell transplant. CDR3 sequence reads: CSAGAEGIYNEQFF. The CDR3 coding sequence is TGCAGTGCTGGAGCGGAGGGGATCTACAATGAGCAGTTCTTC.